The TCR beta chain described here comes from a study of Ad26.COV2.S vaccination and SARS-CoV-2 variants listed by TCRdb under 2021. General notes on the study: Vaccine-arm donors came from COV1001, a multicentre, randomized, double-blind, placebo-controlled phase I-IIa trial of Ad26.COV2.S in healthy adults. Ad26.COV2.S was administered intramuscularly at 5 x 10^10 or 1 x 10^11 viral particles, either as a single shot or as two shots given 56 days apart. TCRbeta repertoire sequencing was used to assess the specificity and breadth of SARS-CoV-2-reactive T cell receptors after Ad26.COV2.S vaccination. A total of approximately 30 samples were included in the TCR-sequenced set, comprising roughly 20 Ad26.COV2.S vaccine recipients, 5 placebo recipients and 8 SARS-CoV-2 convalescent individuals. Trial participants were randomized into five groups of five, in which low-dose or high-dose Ad26.COV2.S was given once or twice, or placebo was given on both occasions. Investigators did not know the trial group allocation while performing experiments and assessing outcomes. Beyond this particular receptor, the publication reports: Spike-specific TCR breadth was higher in Ad26.COV2.S recipients than in placebo recipients (P = 0.0014). It was noted by the authors that total T cell responses may have been underestimated by the TCR breadth and depth analyses. Non-spike TCR breadth was comparable between vaccine and placebo recipients, consistent with the vaccine containing only spike. The study was not powered to compare responses between vaccine doses or regimens. Substantial breadth of spike-specific CD8+ and CD4+ T cell responses was reported after vaccination.

The meaning of the sample's treatment or condition label: around 19 received Ad26.COV2.S at low or high dose, single or two shots; 5 received placebo; per-sample allocation not given. For vaccine and placebo recipients, repertoires were sequenced using samples collected on day 63 after the first injection. Cohort 1b enrolled 25 or so adults aged 18-55 years at a single site in Boston, USA, between 29 July and 7 August 2020. Ad26.COV2.S consisted of a replication-incompetent adenovirus type 26 vector by which a prefusion-stabilized SARS-CoV-2 spike protein from the original Wuhan strain was expressed. Concerning this clone: The clone's antigen remains unknown. Per-base quality was not reported, and no clone a single base away is much larger than it.

CDR1 and CDR2 are read off the germline V gene as MDHEN and SYDVKM. The junction shows trimming of 3 bases on V and 0 bases on J, plus 13 bases between the germline ends. Measured from the cysteine to the phenylalanine, the CDR3 is 16 residues long. Only the CDR3 DNA stays, 48 bases, in frame from base 1. The immunoSEQ Assay was used to sequence TCRbeta CDR3 regions. After extraction, genomic DNA underwent amplification by bias-controlled multiplex PCR, followed by high-throughput sequencing. The published analysis was carried out like this. To quantify the absolute abundance of every unique TCRbeta CDR3 region, sequences were collapsed and filtered. T cell fraction was estimated by normalization of TCRbeta template counts to usable DNA, with usable DNA being measured through amplification of reference genes present in all nucleated cells. Repertoire TCRs were annotated as SARS-CoV-2-specific when V gene, CDR3 amino acid sequence and J gene were exactly matched to a known reactive TCR set. The reference SARS-CoV-2 TCR set was obtained from MIRA and was filtered for enrichment in COVID-19-positive ImmuneCODE repertoires, whereby public or cross-reactive TCRs were removed. Drawing on the MIRA antigens, annotated TCRs were analysed further at the level of specific ORF or position within ORF. Breadth was defined as the number of annotated unique rearrangements divided by the total number of unique productive rearrangements, and depth was defined as the summed frequency of the annotated unique rearrangements. Two-sided Wilcoxon rank-sum tests were applied when comparing TCR breadth between groups. The source is immuneACCESS, and TCRdb retained only in-frame sequences with V and J called. Part of the clones is not carried over; for the studies checked, unresolved V genes explain less than half of this, and the remainder is unexplained. The DNA gave D and trimming, while V, J and clone size come from that table. The sample profile shows about half a million clones; 70% to 90% of them were found once. The top ten hold roughly 1.7% of the sample.

The chain couples TRBV28 to TRBJ2-3; the D segment is perhaps TRBD1 or TRBD2, each sharing 5 matched bases. This clonotype originated in a person between 18 and 65 years old who received the Ad26.COV2.S COVID-19 vaccine or a placebo. The sample was peripheral blood, taken in a trial of Ad26.COV2.S vaccine versus placebo. This receptor carries the CDR3 CASSLGSGLSTDTQYF. The sequenced DNA: TGTGCCAGCAGTTTGGGTTCGGGGCTTAGCACAGATACGCAGTATTTT.